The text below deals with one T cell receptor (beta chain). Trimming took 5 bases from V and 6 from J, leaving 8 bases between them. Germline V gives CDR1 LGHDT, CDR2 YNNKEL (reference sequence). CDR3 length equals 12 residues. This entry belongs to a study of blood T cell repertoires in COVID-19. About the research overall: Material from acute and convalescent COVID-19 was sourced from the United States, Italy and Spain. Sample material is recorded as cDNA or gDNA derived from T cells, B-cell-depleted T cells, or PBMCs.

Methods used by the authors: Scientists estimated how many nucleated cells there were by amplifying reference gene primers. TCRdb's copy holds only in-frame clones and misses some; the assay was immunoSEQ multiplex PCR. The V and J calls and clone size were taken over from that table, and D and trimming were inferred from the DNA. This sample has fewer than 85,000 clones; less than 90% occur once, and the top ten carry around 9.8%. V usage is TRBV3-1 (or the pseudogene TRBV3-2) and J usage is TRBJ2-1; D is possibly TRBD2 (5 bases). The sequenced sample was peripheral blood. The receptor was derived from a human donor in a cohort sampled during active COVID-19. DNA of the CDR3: TGTGCCAGCAGCTTCGCGGGCAATGAGCAGTTCTTC. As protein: CASSFAGNEQFF.